The 2 T cell receptor beta chains given below trace back to one sample, sequenced in a study of OX40 agonist ivuxolimab in advanced cancers. The method was immunoSEQ multiplex PCR; TCRdb's version includes in-frame clones alone and lacks a portion of them. The sample holds around 74,000 clones, 65% to 90% seen once. Here the sequenced sample was CD4+ or CD8+ T cells sorted from blood, taken in a trial of the OX40 agonist ivuxolimab. Every receptor here comes from an adult with an advanced solid tumor such as melanoma, head and neck, liver or kidney cancer.

The chain has TRBV4-2 and TRBJ2-5; 10 bases are shared with TRBD2. The CDR3 is 17 amino acids. The trim removed 0 bases at V and 5 bases at J, leaving 9 bases unmatched. CDR1 LGHNA and CDR2 YNFKEQ come from the germline V gene. CDR3 in DNA: TGTGCCAGCAGCCAAGATGCTAGCGGGGGCGGGTCGGAGACCCAGTACTTC. This translates into CASSQDASGGGSETQYF.

Only one count was recorded for this clone. The rearrangement uses TRBV19 and TRBJ1-3, with D possibly being TRBD1 (5 bases). The CDR3 runs 15 residues. Per the germline V gene, CDR1 is LNHDA and CDR2 is SQIVND (reference sequence). The V gene lost 10 bases and the J gene lost 2 bases, with 18 bases spanning the gap. The CDR3 sequence: CATFSTRVPGNTIYF. The CDR3 DNA reads as TGTGCCACCTTCTCCACCAGGGTCCCTGGAAACACCATATATTTT.